Each of the 9 T cell receptor beta chains below was sequenced from the same sample in a study of shared clonotypes between healthy human individuals. TCRdb's table, derived via immunoSEQ multiplex PCR, lists solely in-frame clones and lacks some. The sample holds 2 million to 2.5 million clones, 80% to 95% seen once. Sequencing used naive CD4+ T cells from PBMCs. Indicated subset: CD45RA+ positively selected. The receptor set was obtained from a man aged 18 to 29 in good health. Some clones in this sample may be carry-over from other donors' samples.

J is TRBJ2-7 and V is TRBV5-1; the D gene is possibly TRBD2 (6 bases). This CDR3 spans 15 amino acids. The V gene lost 4 bases and the J gene lost 0 bases, with 14 bases spanning the gap. Germline V lookup: CDR1 SGHRS, CDR2 YFSETQ. DNA for the CDR3: TGCGCCAGCAGCGGCGGGACGCCAGGCTCCTACGAGCAGTACTTC. Protein: CASSGGTPGSYEQYF.

The chain carries TRBV6-1 and TRBJ2-7; 7 nucleotides line up with TRBD2. The CDR3 has 17 residues. V lost 1 base to trimming and J lost 2 bases; unmatched junction nucleotides: 11. Per germline, CDR1 MNHNS and CDR2 SASEGT. The chain's CDR3 is CASSEEYPGGKTYEQYF. The CDR3 bases are TGTGCCAGCAGTGAAGAATACCCGGGAGGAAAAACCTACGAGCAGTACTTC.

The chain couples TRBV5-6 to TRBJ2-2; no reliable D call. The CDR3 loop spans 15 amino acids. With 0 bases removed from V and 4 bases from J, the gap between germline ends came to 10 bases. Per germline, CDR1 SGHDT and CDR2 YYEEEE. The chain's CDR3 is CASSLVSGFTGELFF. DNA of the CDR3: TGTGCCAGCAGCTTGGTCTCCGGGTTCACCGGGGAGCTGTTTTTT.

The rearrangement uses TRBV14 and TRBJ1-3; D is ambiguous. Germline lookup yields CDR1 SGHDN and CDR2 FVKESK. V shed 0 bases and J shed 3 bases, with 15 bases lying between them. The CDR3 runs 17 residues. The CDR3 protein is CASSQDDRGFLGNTIYF. As DNA, the CDR3 is TGTGCCAGCAGCCAAGACGATCGGGGTTTTCTTGGAAACACCATATATTTT.

The chain links TRBV28 to TRBJ2-7, with 7 positions matching TRBD1. With 10 bases clipped from V and 5 bases from J, the junction kept 11 bases outside the gene matches. Germline V CDR1 and CDR2: MDHEN, SYDVKM. This CDR3 has 13 amino acids. The CDR3 DNA reads as TGTGCCACCAGGGGACAGCTTGTCGACGAGCAGTACTTC. Amino acid sequence: CATRGQLVDEQYF.

As regards this clone: At one end, the junction sequence differs from germline, possibly due to a read error. This chain links TRBV28 with TRBJ2-2; 10 nucleotides match TRBD2. This CDR3 is 14 amino acids long. The germline V gene has CDR1 MDHEN and CDR2 SYDVKM. CDR3: CASILAGGPGELFF. In nucleotides, the CDR3 is TGTGCCAGCATTTTAGCGGGAGGTCCCGGGGAGCTGTTTTTT.

In the case of this clone: The sample holds other DNA sequences that translate to the same CDR3. The J gene is TRBJ1-5, the V gene TRBV28; D gene ambiguous. With 3 bases removed from V and 2 bases from J, the gap between germline ends came to 11 bases. Germline values: CDR1 MDHEN, CDR2 SYDVKM. The CDR3 has 15 residues. The CDR3 DNA is TGTGCCAGCAGTTTTCCAGGTAGCGGCAATCAGCCCCAGCATTTT. Amino acid sequence: CASSFPGSGNQPQHF.

The chain has TRBV28 and TRBJ2-7; 14 bases match TRBD2. Germline V lookup: CDR1 MDHEN, CDR2 SYDVKM. V dropped 5 bases and J dropped 3; count of bases not matched to a gene: 6. There are 16 residues in the CDR3. Here the CDR3 reads CASSPVGLAGVYEQYF. The CDR3 nucleotides read TGTGCCAGCAGTCCCGTGGGACTAGCGGGAGTCTACGAGCAGTACTTC.

This clone appeared a single time. The chain uses TRBV6-4 and TRBJ2-1; D gene unclear. The CDR3 contains 14 residues. V shed 0 bases and J shed 5 bases, with 8 bases lying between them. From germline, CDR1 is MRHNA and CDR2 SNTAGT. The CDR3, as DNA: TGTGCCAGCAGTGACTCACCGAACAACAATGAGCAGTTCTTC. It is translated as CASSDSPNNNEQFF.